This is a list of T cell receptor beta chains from one sample in a study of blood T cell repertoires in COVID-19. Sequencing was performed with immunoSEQ multiplex PCR; in TCRdb, only in-frame clones are kept and a portion is missing. The data show about 200,000 clones, approximately 81% seen once. The sample comprised peripheral blood. The receptor set was obtained from a woman older than 75 with acute or convalescent COVID-19. Both conserved end residues are part of each CDR3. The D gene is left open where the match is weak. The size entry is marked missing in some rows and otherwise reads once, few, many or a size class.

TRBJ2-7 | TRBD2 | few | TRBV6-5 | TGTGCCAGCAACACGAGGGAGGGTTCCTACGAGCAGTACTTC | CASNTREGSYEQYF
TRBJ2-7 | - | - | TRBV2 | TGTGCCAGCACGGTTCAGCGGGTCAGCTCCTACGAGCAGTACTTC | CASTVQRVSSYEQYF
TRBJ1-6 | - | - | TRBV5-1 | TGCGCCAGCAGCCCCCGGACCAGTAGCGATTCACCCCTCCACTTT | CASSPRTSSDSPLHF
TRBJ2-1 | - | - | TRBV10-3 | TGTGCCATCAGTCGATTGGACTCATACAATGAGCAGTTCTTC | CAISRLDSYNEQFF
TRBJ1-5 | - | - | TRBV4-3 | TGCGCCAGCAGCCAAGATCAGGGTCCCAATCAGCCCCAGCATTTT | CASSQDQGPNQPQHF
TRBJ2-1 | - | - | TRBV11-2 | TGTGCCAGCAGCAGACTCGCTGAGCAGTTCTTC | CASSRLAEQFF
TRBJ2-1 | - | - | TRBV11-2 | TGTGCCAGCAGCTTGGAGCCGATTCGGATCAATGAGCAGTTCTTC | CASSLEPIRINEQFF
TRBJ2-7 | TRBD2 | - | TRBV5-4 | TGTGCCAGCAGCCGACCCGGGGGGGCAAGTTCCTACGAGCAGTACTTC | CASSRPGGASSYEQYF
TRBJ2-5 | - | - | TRBV3-1/TRBV3-2 | TGTGCCAGCAGCTATTCCTTTGGACAGCGAGGAGAGACCCAGTACTTC | CASSYSFGQRGETQYF
TRBJ2-1 | - | - | TRBV19 | TGTGCCAGTAGCAGACCCCCCCAGGGCGCAGGGCCCAATGAGCAGTTCTTC | CASSRPPQGAGPNEQFF
TRBJ2-1 | TRBD1 | - | TRBV25-1 | TGTGCCAGCAGTGTCGGACAGGGGTACAATGAGCAGTTCTTC | CASSVGQGYNEQFF
TRBJ2-7 | - | - | TRBV5-1 | TGCGCCAGCACAGGGGTTGGCTACGAGCAGTACTTC | CASTGVGYEQYF
TRBJ2-7 | - | - | TRBV6-5 | TGTGCCAGCGGGGACACCCCCTACGAGCAGTACTTC | CASGDTPYEQYF
TRBJ1-6 | - | few | TRBV10-3 | TGTGCCATCAGAGATGACAGTCCGGCCTCACCCCTCCACTTT | CAIRDDSPASPLHF
TRBJ2-7 | TRBD1 | - | TRBV11-2 | TGTGCCAGCAGCCCACCCGGACAGGGTCTCTTCGAGCAGTACTTC | CASSPPGQGLFEQYF
TRBJ1-2 | - | - | TRBV13 | TGTGCCAGCAGCCTGGCCTCGGCGGGCGGCTACACCTTC | CASSLASAGGYTF
TRBJ1-1 | - | few | TRBV3-1/TRBV3-2 | TGTGCCAGCAGCCCAGAGCCAAGCAGAGGGTCCACTGAAGCTTTCTTT | CASSPEPSRGSTEAFF
TRBJ2-7 | TRBD2 | once | TRBV5-8 | TGTGCCAGCAGCCGAAGGGCAGCGGGAGCAACGAAGAGGTACGAGCAGTACTTC | CASSRRAAGATKRYEQYF
TRBJ2-5 | TRBD2 | - | TRBV7-2 | TGTGCCAGCAGCTTGATCGGACTAGTTTTGGGGGAGACCCAGTACTTC | CASSLIGLVLGETQYF
TRBJ2-5 | TRBD1 | - | TRBV7-8 | TGTGCCAGCAGTTGGGACAGAACCTTGAGGGAGACCCAGTACTTC | CASSWDRTLRETQYF
TRBJ2-7 | TRBD1 | - | TRBV29-1 | TGCAGCGTTTCCCGGGACAGGGGGCTGGCCGAGCAGTACTTC | CSVSRDRGLAEQYF
TRBJ1-1 | - | - | TRBV9 | TGTGCCAGCAGCGCCCACACCCAAGCGGGGACTGAAGCTTTCTTT | CASSAHTQAGTEAFF
TRBJ2-2 | - | - | TRBV19 | TGTGCCAGTAGCCGAGGGGGGGCGCGGGGCACCGGGGAGCTGTTTTTT | CASSRGGARGTGELFF
TRBJ1-1 | - | - | TRBV11-2 | TGTGCCAGCAGCCCCCTGACCCTACAGGGACATGAAGCTTTCTTT | CASSPLTLQGHEAFF
TRBJ2-5 | TRBD2 | - | TRBV27 | TGTGCCAGCAGGGCCAGGGAGGGGGAGACCCAGTACTTC | CASRAREGETQYF
TRBJ2-2 | TRBD2 | few | TRBV5-5 | TGTGCCAGCAGCTTGCGAGCGGGAGACCCCGGGGAGCTGTTTTTT | CASSLRAGDPGELFF
TRBJ2-1 | TRBD1 | - | TRBV11-2 | TGTGCCAGCAGCCCCCGGACAGGGAGTCCCTACAATGAGCAGTTCTTC | CASSPRTGSPYNEQFF
TRBJ1-4 | TRBD1 | - | TRBV24-1 | TGTGCCACCAGTGATCCCAGGGGGGATGAAAAACTGTTTTTT | CATSDPRGDEKLFF
TRBJ2-5 | - | - | TRBV11-3 | TGTGCCAGCAGCCCCCGGGACTTCCAAGAGACCCAGTACTTC | CASSPRDFQETQYF
TRBJ1-5 | - | - | TRBV28 | TGTGCCAGCATTGGAGGGGCTGAGCCCCAGCATTTT | CASIGGAEPQHF
TRBJ2-1 | TRBD2 | - | TRBV25-1 | TGTGCCAGCAGCGCGCCGGGAGGGGCTTGGAATGAGCAGTTCTTC | CASSAPGGAWNEQFF
TRBJ2-3 | TRBD2 | - | TRBV11-2 | TGTGCCAGTCGGCGCGGGGGGACAGATACGCAGTATTTT | CASRRGGTDTQYF
TRBJ2-7 | - | - | TRBV11-3 | TGTGCCAGCAGCTTAGGTGCCCTGGGCAGACCATACGAGCAGTACTTC | CASSLGALGRPYEQYF
TRBJ1-1 | - | many | TRBV6-6 | TGTGCCAGCAGTTACCCGGAGGAGAACACTGAAGCTTTCTTT | CASSYPEENTEAFF
TRBJ1-1 | TRBD1 | - | TRBV29-1 | TGCAGCGTCGCGACAGGGGCCACTGAAGCTTTCTTT | CSVATGATEAFF
TRBJ2-5 | TRBD1 | - | TRBV5-1 | TGCGCCAGCAGCTTGGGGCCAGGGGGCTCTGAGACCCAGTACTTC | CASSLGPGGSETQYF
TRBJ1-2 | TRBD1 | - | TRBV7-8 | TGTGCCAGCAGCCCTCCGCGGACAGGGGGCCAGTATGGCTACACCTTC | CASSPPRTGGQYGYTF
TRBJ1-1 | TRBD1 | - | TRBV10-3 | TGTGCCATCAGGACCAGGGGACAGGGGGATACTGAAGCTTTCTTT | CAIRTRGQGDTEAFF
TRBJ2-7 | - | - | TRBV30 | TGTGCCTGGAGTCCTGGGGGCCTATACGAGCAGTACTTC | CAWSPGGLYEQYF
TRBJ2-5 | TRBD2 | - | TRBV5-1 | TGCGCCAGCCAACTAGCGGGAGGAGGGGTAGAGACCCAGTACTTC | CASQLAGGGVETQYF
TRBJ1-4 | TRBD1 | - | TRBV28 | TGTGCCAGCAGTTTTGGAGGGGGCAGGGAAAAACTGTTTTTT | CASSFGGGREKLFF
TRBJ2-1 | TRBD1 | - | TRBV9 | TGTGCCAGCAGCGTAGGGAACAGGGACAGTGAGCAGTTCTTC | CASSVGNRDSEQFF
TRBJ1-4 | - | few | TRBV5-1 | TGCGCCAGCAGCCCGATGACCCGAGCGGCTAATGAAAAACTGTTTTTT | CASSPMTRAANEKLFF
TRBJ2-3 | - | - | TRBV7-2 | TGTGCCAGCAGCTTAGACCCAGGCACAGATACGCAGTATTTT | CASSLDPGTDTQYF
TRBJ2-2 | TRBD2 | - | TRBV11-2 | TGTGCCAGCAGCTCTCCGGGACTATCAACCGGGGAGCTGTTTTTT | CASSSPGLSTGELFF
TRBJ2-3 | TRBD2 | - | TRBV30 | TGTGCCTGGGAGCGGGGTTTGAGCACAGATACGCAGTATTTT | CAWERGLSTDTQYF
TRBJ1-4 | - | few | TRBV29-1 | TGCAGCGTTGAGGAGAATGAAAAACTGTTTTTT | CSVEENEKLFF
TRBJ1-3 | - | - | TRBV19 | TGTGCCAGTAAAGCAGGGGCCCTCTCTGGAAACACCATATATTTT | CASKAGALSGNTIYF
TRBJ1-5 | - | - | TRBV19 | TGTGCCAGTAGTATCGCTCAGGGGAATCAGCCCCAGCATTTT | CASSIAQGNQPQHF
TRBJ2-1 | TRBD2 | once | TRBV9 | TGTGCCAGCAGCGCAGGACTAGCGGGTAATAATGAGCAGTTCTTC | CASSAGLAGNNEQFF
TRBJ1-4 | TRBD1 | - | TRBV28 | TGTGCCAGCAGACAAAGGAGGGGGCATGAAAAACTGTTTTTT | CASRQRRGHEKLFF
TRBJ1-2 | - | - | TRBV19 | TGTGCCAGTACCCATCTCACAGGGTGGAACTATGGCTACACCTTC | CASTHLTGWNYGYTF
TRBJ1-5 | - | - | TRBV10-3 | TGTGCCATCAGTGAGTCGGGGGGGGGAGCCAATCAGCCCCAGCATTTT | CAISESGGGANQPQHF
TRBJ2-3 | - | - | TRBV9 | TGTGCCAGCAGCACCCAGACTACTAGCACAGATACGCAGTATTTT | CASSTQTTSTDTQYF
TRBJ2-7 | TRBD1 | - | TRBV6-2/TRBV6-3 | TGTGCCAGCAGCCGACTACTCCCGGGACAGGGGTTCTACGAGCAGTACTTC | CASSRLLPGQGFYEQYF
TRBJ1-2 | - | few | TRBV5-4 | TGTGCCAGCAGCTTGGGGACAGTTAACTATGGCTACACCTTC | CASSLGTVNYGYTF
TRBJ2-3 | - | - | TRBV5-8 | TGTGCCAGCAGCCCGGTCGTGGAGACGCAGTATTTT | CASSPVVETQYF
TRBJ1-3 | TRBD1 | - | TRBV6-5 | TGTGCCAGCAAGAGGGGGACAGGGTCTGGAAACACCATATATTTT | CASKRGTGSGNTIYF
TRBJ2-3 | TRBD2 | - | TRBV19 | TGTGCCAGTAGTATTAGGGGACTAGCGGAACTCACAGATACGCAGTATTTT | CASSIRGLAELTDTQYF
TRBJ2-7 | TRBD2 | - | TRBV29-1 | TGCAGCGCCGGGGAGGGCGCTGGGCGCGAGCAGTACTTC | CSAGEGAGREQYF